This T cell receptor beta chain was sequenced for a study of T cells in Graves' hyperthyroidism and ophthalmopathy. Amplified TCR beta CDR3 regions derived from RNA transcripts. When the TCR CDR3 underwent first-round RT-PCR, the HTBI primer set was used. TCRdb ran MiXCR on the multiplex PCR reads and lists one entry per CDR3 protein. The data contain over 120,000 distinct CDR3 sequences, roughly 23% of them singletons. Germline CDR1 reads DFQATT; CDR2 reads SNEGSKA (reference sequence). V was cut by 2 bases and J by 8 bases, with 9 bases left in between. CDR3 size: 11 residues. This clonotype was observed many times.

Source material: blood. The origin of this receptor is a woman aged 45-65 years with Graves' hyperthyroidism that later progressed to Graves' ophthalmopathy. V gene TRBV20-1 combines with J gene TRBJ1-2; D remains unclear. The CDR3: CSARRPGGYTF. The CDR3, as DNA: TGCAGTGCTAGAAGGCCAGGAGGCTACACCTTC.